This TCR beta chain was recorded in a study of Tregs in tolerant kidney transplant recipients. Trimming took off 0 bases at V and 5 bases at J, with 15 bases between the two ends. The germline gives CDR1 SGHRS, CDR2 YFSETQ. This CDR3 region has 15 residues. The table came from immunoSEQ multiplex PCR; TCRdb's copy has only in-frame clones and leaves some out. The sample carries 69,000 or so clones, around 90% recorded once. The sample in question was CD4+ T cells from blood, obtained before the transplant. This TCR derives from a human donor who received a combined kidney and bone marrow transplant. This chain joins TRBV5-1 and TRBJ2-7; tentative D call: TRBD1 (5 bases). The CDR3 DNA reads TGCGCCAGCAGCTTGGAGGCAGGGAAACTGGACGAGCAGTACTTC. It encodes CASSLEAGKLDEQYF.